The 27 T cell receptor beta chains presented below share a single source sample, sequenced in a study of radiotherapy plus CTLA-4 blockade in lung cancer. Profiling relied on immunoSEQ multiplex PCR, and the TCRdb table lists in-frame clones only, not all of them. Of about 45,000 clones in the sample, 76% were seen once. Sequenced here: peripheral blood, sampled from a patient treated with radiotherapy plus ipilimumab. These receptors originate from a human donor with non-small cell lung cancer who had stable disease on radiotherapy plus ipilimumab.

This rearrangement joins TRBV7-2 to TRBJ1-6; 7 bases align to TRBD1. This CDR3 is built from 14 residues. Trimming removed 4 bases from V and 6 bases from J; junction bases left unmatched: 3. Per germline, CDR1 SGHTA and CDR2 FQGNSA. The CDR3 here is CASSSTGLNSPLHF. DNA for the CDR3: TGTGCCAGCAGCTCGACAGGGCTTAATTCACCCCTCCACTTT.

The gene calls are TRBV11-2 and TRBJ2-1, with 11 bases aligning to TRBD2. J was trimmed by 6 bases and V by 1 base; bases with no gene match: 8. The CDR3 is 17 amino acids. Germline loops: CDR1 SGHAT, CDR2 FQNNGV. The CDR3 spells CASSLVSLAGGVNEQFF. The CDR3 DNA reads TGTGCCAGCAGCTTAGTTTCCCTAGCGGGGGGTGTCAATGAGCAGTTCTTC.

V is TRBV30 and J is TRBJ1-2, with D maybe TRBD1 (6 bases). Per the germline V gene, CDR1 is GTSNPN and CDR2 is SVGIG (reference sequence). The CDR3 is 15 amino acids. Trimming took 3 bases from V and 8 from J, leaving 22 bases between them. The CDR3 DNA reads TGTGCCTGGAGCGGGGACTCTACAGGGTTTAACGGCTACACCTTC. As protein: CAWSGDSTGFNGYTF.

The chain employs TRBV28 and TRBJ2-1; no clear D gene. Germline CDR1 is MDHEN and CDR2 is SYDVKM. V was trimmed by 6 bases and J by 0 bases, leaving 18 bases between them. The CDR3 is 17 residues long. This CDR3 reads CASSSWVHRSSYNEQFF. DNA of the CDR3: TGTGCCAGCAGCTCCTGGGTGCATCGGAGCTCCTACAATGAGCAGTTCTTC. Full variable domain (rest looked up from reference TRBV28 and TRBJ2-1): DVKVTQSSRYLVKRTGEKVFLECVQDMDHENMFWYRQDPGLGLRLIYFSYDVKMKEKGDIPEGYSVSREKKERFSLILESASTNQTSMYLCASSSWVHRSSYNEQFFGPGTRLTVL.

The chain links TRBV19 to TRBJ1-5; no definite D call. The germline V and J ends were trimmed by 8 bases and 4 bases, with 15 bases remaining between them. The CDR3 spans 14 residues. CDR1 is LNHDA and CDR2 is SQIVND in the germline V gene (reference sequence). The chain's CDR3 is CASSLGPGNQPQHF. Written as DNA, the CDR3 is TGTGCCAGTTCCCTCGGGCCAGGTAATCAGCCCCAGCATTTT. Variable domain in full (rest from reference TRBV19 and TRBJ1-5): DGGITQSPKYLFRKEGQNVTLSCEQNLNHDAMYWYRQDPGQGLRLIYYSQIVNDFQKGDIAEGYSVSREKKESFPLTVTSAQKNPTAFYLCASSLGPGNQPQHFGDGTRLSIL.

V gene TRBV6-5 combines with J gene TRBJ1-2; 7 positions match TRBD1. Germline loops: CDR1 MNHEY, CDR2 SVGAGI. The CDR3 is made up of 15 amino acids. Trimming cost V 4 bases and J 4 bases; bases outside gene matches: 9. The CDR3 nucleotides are TGTGCCAGCAGTTCCCCCAGGGGGGAAGGCTATGGCTACACCTTC. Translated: CASSSPRGEGYGYTF.

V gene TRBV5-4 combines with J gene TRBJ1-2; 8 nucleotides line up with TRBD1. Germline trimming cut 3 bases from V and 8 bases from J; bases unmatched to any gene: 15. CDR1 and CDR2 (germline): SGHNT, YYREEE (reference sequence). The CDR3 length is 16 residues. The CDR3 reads CASSWGRAGGTRGYTF. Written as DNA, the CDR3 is TGTGCCAGCAGCTGGGGTCGGGCAGGGGGCACGCGGGGCTACACCTTC.

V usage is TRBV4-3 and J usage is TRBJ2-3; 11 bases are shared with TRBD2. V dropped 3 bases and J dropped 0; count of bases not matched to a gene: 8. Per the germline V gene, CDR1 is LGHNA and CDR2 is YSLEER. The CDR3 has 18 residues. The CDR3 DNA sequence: TGCGCCAGCAGCCATTCGACTAGCGGGGATTCTAGCACAGATACGCAGTATTTT. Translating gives CASSHSTSGDSSTDTQYF.

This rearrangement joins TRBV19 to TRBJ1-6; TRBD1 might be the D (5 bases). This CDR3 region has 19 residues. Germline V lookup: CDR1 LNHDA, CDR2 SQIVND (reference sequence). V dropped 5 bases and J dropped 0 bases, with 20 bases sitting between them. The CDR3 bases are TGTGCCAGTAGTCCCCTCCGGGGCCTCCCGAGCTCCTATAATTCACCCCTCCACTTT. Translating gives CASSPLRGLPSSYNSPLHF. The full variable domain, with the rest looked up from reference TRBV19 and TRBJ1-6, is DGGITQSPKYLFRKEGQNVTLSCEQNLNHDAMYWYRQDPGQGLRLIYYSQIVNDFQKGDIAEGYSVSREKKESFPLTVTSAQKNPTAFYLCASSPLRGLPSSYNSPLHFGNGTRLTVT.

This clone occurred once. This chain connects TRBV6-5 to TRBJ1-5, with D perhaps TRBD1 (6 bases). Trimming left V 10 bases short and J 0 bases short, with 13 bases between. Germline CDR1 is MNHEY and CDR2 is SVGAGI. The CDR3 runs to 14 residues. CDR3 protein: CATANRDSNQPQHF. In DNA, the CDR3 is TGTGCCACTGCGAACAGGGATAGCAATCAGCCCCAGCATTTT.

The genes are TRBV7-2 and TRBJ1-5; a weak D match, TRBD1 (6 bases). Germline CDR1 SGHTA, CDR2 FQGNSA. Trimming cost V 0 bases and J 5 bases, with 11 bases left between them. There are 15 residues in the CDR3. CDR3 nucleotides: TGTGCCAGCAGCTTAGCGCTAGGGGGTTATCAGCCCCAGCATTTT. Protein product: CASSLALGGYQPQHF.

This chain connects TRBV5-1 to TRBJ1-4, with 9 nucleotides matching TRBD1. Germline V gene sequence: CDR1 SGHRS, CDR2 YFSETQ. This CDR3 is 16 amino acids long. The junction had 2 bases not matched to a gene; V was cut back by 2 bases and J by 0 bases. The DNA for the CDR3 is TGCGCCAGCAGCTTAGGACAGGGGTCAACTAATGAAAAACTGTTTTTT. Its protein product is CASSLGQGSTNEKLFF. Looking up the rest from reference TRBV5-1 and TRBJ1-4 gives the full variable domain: KAGVTQTPRYLIKTRGQQVTLSCSPISGHRSVSWYQQTPGQGLQFLFEYFSETQRNKGNFPGRFSGRQFSNSRSEMNVSTLELGDSALYLCASSLGQGSTNEKLFFGSGTQLSVL.

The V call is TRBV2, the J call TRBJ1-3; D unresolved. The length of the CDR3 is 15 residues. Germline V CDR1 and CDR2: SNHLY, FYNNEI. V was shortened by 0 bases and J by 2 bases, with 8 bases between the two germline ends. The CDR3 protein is CASSEATGTGNTIYF. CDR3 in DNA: TGTGCCAGCAGTGAAGCAACGGGGACTGGAAACACCATATATTTT.

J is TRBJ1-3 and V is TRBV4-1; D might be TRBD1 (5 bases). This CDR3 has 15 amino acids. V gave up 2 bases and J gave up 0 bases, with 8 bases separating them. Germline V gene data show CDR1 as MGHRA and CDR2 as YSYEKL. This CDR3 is CASSQTRDSGNTIYF. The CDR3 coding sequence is TGCGCCAGCAGCCAAACCAGGGACTCTGGAAACACCATATATTTT.

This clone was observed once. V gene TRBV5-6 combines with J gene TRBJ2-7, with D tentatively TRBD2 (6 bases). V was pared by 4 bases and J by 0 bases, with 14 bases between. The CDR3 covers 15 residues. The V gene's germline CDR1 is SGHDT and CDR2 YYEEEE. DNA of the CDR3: TGTGCCAGCAGCAGTATACGGGGGAGCTCCTACGAGCAGTACGTC. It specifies CASSSIRGSSYEQYV.

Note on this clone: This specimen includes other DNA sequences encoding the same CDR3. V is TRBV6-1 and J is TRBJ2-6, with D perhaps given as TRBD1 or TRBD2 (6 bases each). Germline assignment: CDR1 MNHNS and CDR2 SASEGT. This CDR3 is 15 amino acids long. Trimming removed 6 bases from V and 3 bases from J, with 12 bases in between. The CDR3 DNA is TGTGCCAGCAGGGAGGGGGGAGGTGGGGCCAACGTCCTGACTTTC. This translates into CASREGGGGANVLTF.

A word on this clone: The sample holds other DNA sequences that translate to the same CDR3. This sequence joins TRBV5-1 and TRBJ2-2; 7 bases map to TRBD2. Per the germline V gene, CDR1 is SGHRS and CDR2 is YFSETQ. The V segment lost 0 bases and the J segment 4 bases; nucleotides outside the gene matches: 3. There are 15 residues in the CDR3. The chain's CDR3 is CASSLGSSGTGELFF. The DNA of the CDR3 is TGCGCCAGCAGCTTGGGTTCTAGCGGCACCGGGGAGCTGTTTTTT.

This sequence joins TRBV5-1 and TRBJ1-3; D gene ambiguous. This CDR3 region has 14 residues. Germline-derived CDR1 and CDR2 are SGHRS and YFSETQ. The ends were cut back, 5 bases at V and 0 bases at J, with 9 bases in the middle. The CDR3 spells CASRETSSGNTIYF. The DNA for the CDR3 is TGCGCCAGCAGAGAGACGAGCTCTGGAAACACCATATATTTT.

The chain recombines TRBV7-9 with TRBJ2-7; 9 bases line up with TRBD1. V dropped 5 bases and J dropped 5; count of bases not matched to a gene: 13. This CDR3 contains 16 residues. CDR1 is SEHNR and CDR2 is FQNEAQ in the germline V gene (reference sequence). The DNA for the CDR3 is TGTGCCAGCAGCCACCTCCCTCCCGGGACAGGGAACGAGCAGTACTTC. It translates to CASSHLPPGTGNEQYF.

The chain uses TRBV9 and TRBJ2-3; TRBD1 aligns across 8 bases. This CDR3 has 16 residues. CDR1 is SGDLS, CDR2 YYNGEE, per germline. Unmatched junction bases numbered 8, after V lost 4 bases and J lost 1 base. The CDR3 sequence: CASSPQTGARTDTQYF. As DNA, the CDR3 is TGTGCCAGCAGCCCCCAGACAGGGGCTCGCACAGATACGCAGTATTTT.

The CDR3, as DNA: TGTGCCAGCAGCTTAGCGTCCACAGATACGCAGTATTTT. Its translation is CASSLASTDTQYF. The rearrangement links TRBV7-3 to TRBJ2-3; D is uncertain. The CDR3 runs to 13 residues. The germline V and J ends were trimmed by 2 bases and 2 bases, with 5 bases remaining between them. CDR1 SGHTA and CDR2 FQGTGA come from the germline V gene. The whole variable domain, remainder taken from reference TRBV7-3 and TRBJ2-3, is GAGVSQTPSNKVTEKGKYVELRCDPISGHTALYWYRQSLGQGPEFLIYFQGTGAADDSGLPNDRFFAVRPEGSVSTLKIQRTERGDSAVYLCASSLASTDTQYFGPGTRLTVL.

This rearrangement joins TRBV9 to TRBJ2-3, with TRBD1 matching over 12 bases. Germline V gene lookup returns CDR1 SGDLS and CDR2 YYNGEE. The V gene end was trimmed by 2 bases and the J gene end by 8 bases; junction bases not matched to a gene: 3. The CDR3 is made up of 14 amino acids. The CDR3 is CASSVGQGAATQYF. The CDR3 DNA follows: TGTGCCAGCAGCGTGGGACAGGGGGCTGCTACGCAGTATTTT.

CDR3 sequence: CASSLIGLGTDTQYF. The CDR3 bases are TGTGCCAGCAGTTTAATTGGACTAGGCACAGATACGCAGTATTTT. The chain uses TRBV28 and TRBJ2-3, with 7 bases matching TRBD2. CDR3 length equals 15 residues. V gave up 2 bases and J gave up 1 base; unmatched junction bases: 3. Germline-derived CDR1 and CDR2 are MDHEN and SYDVKM.

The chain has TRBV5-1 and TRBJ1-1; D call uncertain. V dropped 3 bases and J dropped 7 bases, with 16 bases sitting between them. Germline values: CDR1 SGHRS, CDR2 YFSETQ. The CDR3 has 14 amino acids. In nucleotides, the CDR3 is TGCGCCAGCAGCTCGGACTGGGAGAAGGGTGAAGCTTTCTTT. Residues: CASSSDWEKGEAFF. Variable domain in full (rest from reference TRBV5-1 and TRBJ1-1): KAGVTQTPRYLIKTRGQQVTLSCSPISGHRSVSWYQQTPGQGLQFLFEYFSETQRNKGNFPGRFSGRQFSNSRSEMNVSTLELGDSALYLCASSSDWEKGEAFFGQGTRLTVV.

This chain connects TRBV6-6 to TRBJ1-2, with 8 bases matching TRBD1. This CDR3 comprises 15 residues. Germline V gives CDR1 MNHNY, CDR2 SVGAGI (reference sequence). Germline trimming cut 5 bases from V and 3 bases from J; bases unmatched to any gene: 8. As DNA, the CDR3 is TGTGCCAGCAGTCGGGACAGGCCCAGGGACTATGGCTACACCTTC. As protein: CASSRDRPRDYGYTF.

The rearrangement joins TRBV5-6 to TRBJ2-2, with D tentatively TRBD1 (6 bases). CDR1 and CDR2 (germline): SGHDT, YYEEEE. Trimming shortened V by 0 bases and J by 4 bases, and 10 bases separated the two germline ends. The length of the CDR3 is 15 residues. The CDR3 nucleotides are TGTGCCAGCAGCTTGGCCGGCAGGGGCACCGGGGAGCTGTTTTTT. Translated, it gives CASSLAGRGTGELFF.

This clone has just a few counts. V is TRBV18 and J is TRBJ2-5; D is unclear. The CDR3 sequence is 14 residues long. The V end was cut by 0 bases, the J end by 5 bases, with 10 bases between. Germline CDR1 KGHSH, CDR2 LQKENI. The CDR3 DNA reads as TGTGCCAGCTCACCACCGGTAAGGTCGGAGACCCAGTACTTC. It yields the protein CASSPPVRSETQYF.